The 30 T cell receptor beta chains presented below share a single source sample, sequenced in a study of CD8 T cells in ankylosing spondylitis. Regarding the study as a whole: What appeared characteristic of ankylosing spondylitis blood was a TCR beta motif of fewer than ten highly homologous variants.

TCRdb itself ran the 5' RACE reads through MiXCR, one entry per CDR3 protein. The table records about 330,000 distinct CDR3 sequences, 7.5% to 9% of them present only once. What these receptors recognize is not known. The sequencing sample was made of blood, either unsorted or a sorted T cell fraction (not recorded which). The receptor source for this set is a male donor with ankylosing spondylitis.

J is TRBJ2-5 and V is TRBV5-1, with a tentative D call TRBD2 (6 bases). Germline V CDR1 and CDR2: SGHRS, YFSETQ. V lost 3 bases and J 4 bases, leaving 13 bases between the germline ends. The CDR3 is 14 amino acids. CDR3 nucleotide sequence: TGCGCCAGCAGCTCGGTTCCGGGAGCAGAGACCCAGTACTTC. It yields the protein CASSSVPGAETQYF. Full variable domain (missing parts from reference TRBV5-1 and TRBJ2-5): KAGVTQTPRYLIKTRGQQVTLSCSPISGHRSVSWYQQTPGQGLQFLFEYFSETQRNKGNFPGRFSGRQFSNSRSEMNVSTLELGDSALYLCASSSVPGAETQYFGPGTRLLVL.

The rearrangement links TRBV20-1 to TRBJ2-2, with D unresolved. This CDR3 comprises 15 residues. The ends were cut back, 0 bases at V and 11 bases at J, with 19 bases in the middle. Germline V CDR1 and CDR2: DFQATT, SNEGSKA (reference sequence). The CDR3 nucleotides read TGCAGTGCTAGAGATCGAAGGACCCCATCTTCAGAGCTGTTTTTT. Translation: CSARDRRTPSSELFF.

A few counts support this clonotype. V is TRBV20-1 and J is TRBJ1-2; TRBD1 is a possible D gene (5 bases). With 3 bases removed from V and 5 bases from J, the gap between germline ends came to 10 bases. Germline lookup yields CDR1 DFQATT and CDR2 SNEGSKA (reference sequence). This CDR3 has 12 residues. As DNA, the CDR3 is TGCAGTGCTAGCAGGCAGGGTTATGGCTACACCTTC. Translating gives CSASRQGYGYTF.

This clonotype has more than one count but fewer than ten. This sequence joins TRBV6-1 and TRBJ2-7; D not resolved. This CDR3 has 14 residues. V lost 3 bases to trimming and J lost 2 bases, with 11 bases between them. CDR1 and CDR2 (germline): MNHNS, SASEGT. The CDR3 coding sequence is TGTGCCAGCAGTGATAACAGACCACCCTACGAGCAGTACTTC. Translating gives CASSDNRPPYEQYF.

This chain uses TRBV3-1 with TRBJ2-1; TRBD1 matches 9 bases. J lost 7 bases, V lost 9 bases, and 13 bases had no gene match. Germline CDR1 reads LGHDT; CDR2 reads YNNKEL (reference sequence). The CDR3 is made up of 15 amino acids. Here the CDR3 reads CASRVGDREGNEQFF. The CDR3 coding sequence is TGTGCCAGTCGCGTTGGGGACAGGGAAGGGAATGAGCAGTTCTTC.

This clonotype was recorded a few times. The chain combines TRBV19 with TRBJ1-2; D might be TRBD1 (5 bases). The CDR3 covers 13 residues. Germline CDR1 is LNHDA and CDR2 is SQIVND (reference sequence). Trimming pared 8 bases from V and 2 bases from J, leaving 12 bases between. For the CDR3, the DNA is TGTGCCAGTCAACACGGGGCCAACTATGGCTACACCTTC. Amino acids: CASQHGANYGYTF.

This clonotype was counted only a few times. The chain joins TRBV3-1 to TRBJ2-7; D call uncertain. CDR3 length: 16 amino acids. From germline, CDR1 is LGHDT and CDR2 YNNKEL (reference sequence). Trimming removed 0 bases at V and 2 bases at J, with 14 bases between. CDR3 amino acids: CASSQDIETNTYEQYF. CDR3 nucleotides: TGTGCCAGCAGCCAAGATATCGAGACAAATACCTACGAGCAGTACTTC.

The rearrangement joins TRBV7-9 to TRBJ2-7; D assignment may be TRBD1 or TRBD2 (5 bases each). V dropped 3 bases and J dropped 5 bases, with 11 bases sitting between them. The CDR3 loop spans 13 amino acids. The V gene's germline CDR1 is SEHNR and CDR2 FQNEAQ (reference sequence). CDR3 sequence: CASSFRGPDEQYF. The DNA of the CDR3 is TGTGCCAGCAGCTTCCGGGGCCCGGACGAGCAGTACTTC.

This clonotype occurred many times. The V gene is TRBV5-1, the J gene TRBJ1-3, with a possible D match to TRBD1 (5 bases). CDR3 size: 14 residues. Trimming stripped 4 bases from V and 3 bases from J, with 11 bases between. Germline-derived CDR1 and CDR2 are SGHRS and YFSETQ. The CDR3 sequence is CASSPGDSGNTIYF. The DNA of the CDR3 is TGCGCCAGCAGCCCGGGGGATAGTGGAAACACCATATATTTT.

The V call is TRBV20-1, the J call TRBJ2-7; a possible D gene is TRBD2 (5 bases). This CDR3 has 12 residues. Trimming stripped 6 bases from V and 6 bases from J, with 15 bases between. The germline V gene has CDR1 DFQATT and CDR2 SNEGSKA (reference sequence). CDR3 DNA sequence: TGCAGTGCCCGGGGAAGGGATGGCGAGCAGTACTTC. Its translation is CSARGRDGEQYF.

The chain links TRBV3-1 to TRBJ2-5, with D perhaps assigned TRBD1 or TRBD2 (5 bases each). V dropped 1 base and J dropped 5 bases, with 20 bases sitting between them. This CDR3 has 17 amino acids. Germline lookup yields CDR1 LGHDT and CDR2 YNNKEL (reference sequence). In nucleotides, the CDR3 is TGTGCCAGCAGCCAAGGCCCAGAGAGGGGACCCAGTGAGACCCAGTACTTC. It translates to CASSQGPERGPSETQYF.

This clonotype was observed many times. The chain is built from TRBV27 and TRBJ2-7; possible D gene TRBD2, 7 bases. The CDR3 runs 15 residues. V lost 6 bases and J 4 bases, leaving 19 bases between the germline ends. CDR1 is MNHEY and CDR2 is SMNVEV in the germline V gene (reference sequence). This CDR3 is CASSPFRGAEYEQYF. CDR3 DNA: TGTGCCAGCAGCCCCTTCCGGGGGGCGGAGTACGAGCAGTACTTC.

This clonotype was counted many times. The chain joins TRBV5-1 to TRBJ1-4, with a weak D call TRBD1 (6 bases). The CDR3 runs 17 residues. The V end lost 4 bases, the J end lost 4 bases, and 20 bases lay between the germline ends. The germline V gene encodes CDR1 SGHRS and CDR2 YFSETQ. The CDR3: CASSGGSVGPLNEKLFF. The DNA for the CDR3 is TGCGCCAGCAGCGGGGGCTCCGTTGGTCCCCTTAATGAAAAACTGTTTTTT.

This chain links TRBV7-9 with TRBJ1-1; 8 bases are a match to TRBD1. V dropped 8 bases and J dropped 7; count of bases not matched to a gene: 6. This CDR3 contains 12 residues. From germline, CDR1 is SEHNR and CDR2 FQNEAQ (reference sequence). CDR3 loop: CASVRGQNEAFF. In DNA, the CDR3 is TGTGCCAGCGTCAGGGGGCAGAATGAAGCTTTCTTT. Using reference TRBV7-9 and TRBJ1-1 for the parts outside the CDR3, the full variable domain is DTGVSQNPRHKITKRGQNVTFRCDPISEHNRLYWYRQTLGQGPEFLTYFQNEAQLEKSRLLSDRFSAERPKGSFSTLEIQRTEQGDSAMYLCASVRGQNEAFFGQGTRLTVV.

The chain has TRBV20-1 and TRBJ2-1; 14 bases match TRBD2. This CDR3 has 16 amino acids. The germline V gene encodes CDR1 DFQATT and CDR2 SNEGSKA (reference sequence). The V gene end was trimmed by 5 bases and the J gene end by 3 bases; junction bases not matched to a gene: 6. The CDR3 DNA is TGCAGTGCTCTCCCGGGACTAGCGGGAGACTACAATGAGCAGTTCTTC. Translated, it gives CSALPGLAGDYNEQFF.

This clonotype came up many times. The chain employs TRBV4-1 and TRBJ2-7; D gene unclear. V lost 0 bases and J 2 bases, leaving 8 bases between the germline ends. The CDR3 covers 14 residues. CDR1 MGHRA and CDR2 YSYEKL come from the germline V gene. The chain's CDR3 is CASSQDRITYEQYF. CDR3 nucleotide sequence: TGCGCCAGCAGCCAAGATAGAATCACCTACGAGCAGTACTTC.

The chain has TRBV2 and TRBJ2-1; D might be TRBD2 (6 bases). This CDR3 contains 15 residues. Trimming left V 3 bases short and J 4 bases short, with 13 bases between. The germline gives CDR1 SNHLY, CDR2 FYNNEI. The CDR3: CASSDGAGWYNEQFF. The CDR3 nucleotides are TGTGCCAGCAGTGATGGGGCGGGGTGGTACAATGAGCAGTTCTTC.

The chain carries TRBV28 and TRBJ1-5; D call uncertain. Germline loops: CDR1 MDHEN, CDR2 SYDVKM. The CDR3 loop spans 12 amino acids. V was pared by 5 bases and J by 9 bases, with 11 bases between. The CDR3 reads CASSPFYVPQHF. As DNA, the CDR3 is TGTGCCAGCAGTCCATTTTACGTGCCCCAGCATTTT.

Here the CDR3 DNA reads TGCAGCGTTGAAGGGCGGAGTAGCTACAATGAGCAGTTCTTC. It specifies CSVEGRSSYNEQFF. The chain carries TRBV29-1 and TRBJ2-1; D remains unclear. V was clipped by 1 base and J by 3 bases, with 10 bases between them. The germline V gene has CDR1 SQVTM and CDR2 ANQGSEA. This CDR3 region has 14 residues.

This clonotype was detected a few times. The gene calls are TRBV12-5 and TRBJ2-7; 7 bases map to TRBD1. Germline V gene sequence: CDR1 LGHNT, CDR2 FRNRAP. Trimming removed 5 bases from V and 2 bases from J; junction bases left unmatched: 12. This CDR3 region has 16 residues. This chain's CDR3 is CASGPADREATYEQYF. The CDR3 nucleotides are TGTGCTAGTGGTCCCGCAGACAGGGAAGCCACCTACGAGCAGTACTTC.

CDR3 region: CASSQQGLGEKLFF. In nucleotides, the CDR3 is TGTGCCAGCAGTCAACAGGGTCTTGGTGAAAAACTGTTTTTT. The V and J genes are TRBV12-3 or TRBV12-4 and TRBJ1-4, with TRBD1 as a possible D gene (6 bases). This CDR3 comprises 14 residues. V lost 5 bases and J lost 7, with 14 bases in between.

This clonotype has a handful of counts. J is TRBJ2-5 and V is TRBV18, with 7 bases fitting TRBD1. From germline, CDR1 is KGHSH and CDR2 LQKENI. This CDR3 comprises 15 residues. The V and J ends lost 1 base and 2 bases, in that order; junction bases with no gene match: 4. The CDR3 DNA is TGTGCCAGCTCACCACTCGGGACAGTGCAAGAGACCCAGTACTTC. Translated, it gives CASSPLGTVQETQYF.

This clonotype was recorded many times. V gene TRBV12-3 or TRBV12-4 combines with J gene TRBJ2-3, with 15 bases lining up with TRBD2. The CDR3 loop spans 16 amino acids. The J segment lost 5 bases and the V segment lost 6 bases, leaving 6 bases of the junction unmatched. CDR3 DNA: TGTGCCAGCAGCAGGACTAGCGGGAGGGCCATAGATACGCAGTATTTT. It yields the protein CASSRTSGRAIDTQYF.

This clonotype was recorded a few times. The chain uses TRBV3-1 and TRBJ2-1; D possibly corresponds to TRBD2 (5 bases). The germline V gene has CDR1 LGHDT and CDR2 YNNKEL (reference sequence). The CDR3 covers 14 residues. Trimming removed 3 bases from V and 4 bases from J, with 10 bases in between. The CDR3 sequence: CASSHPGFYNEQFF. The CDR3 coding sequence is TGTGCCAGCAGCCATCCGGGATTTTACAATGAGCAGTTCTTC.

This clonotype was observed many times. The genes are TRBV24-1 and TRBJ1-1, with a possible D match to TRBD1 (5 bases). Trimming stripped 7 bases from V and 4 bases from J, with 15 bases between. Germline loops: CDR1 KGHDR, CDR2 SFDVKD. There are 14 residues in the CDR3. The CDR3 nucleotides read TGTGCCACCAGACCCGCGGGGGTGAGCACTGAAGCTTTCTTT. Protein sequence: CATRPAGVSTEAFF.

The CDR3 here is CASIRRRGNTGELFF. CDR3 nucleotides: TGTGCCAGCATCCGGAGAAGGGGTAACACCGGGGAGCTGTTTTTT. V is TRBV11-2 and J is TRBJ2-2, with TRBD1 as a possible D gene (5 bases). Per germline, CDR1 SGHAT and CDR2 FQNNGV. This CDR3 region has 15 residues. V lost 7 bases and J lost 2, with 14 bases in between.

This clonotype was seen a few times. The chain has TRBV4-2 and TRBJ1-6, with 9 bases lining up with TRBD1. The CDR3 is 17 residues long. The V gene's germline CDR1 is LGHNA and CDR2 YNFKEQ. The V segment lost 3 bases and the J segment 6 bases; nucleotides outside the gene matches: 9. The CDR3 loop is CASSQPGTGQFNSPLHF. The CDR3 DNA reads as TGTGCCAGCAGCCAGCCCGGGACAGGGCAATTTAATTCACCCCTCCACTTT.

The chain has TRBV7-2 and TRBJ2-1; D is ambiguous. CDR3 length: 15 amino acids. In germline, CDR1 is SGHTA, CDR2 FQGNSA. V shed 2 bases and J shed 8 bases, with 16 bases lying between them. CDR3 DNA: TGTGCCAGCAGCTTAATAATTTCCCGGACCCATGAGCAGTTCTTC. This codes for CASSLIISRTHEQFF.

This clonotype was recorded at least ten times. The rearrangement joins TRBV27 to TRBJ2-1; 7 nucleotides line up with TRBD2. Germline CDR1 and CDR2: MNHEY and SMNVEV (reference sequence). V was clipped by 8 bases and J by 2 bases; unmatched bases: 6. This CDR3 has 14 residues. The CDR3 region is CASGSAGAYNEQFF. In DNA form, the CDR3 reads TGTGCCAGCGGATCCGCGGGGGCCTACAATGAGCAGTTCTTC.

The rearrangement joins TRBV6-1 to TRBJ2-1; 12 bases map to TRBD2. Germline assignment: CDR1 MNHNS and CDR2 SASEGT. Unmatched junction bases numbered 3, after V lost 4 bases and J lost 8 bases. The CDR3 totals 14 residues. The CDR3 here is CASSGTSGNDEQFF. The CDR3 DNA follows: TGTGCCAGCAGTGGGACTAGCGGGAACGATGAGCAGTTCTTC.